Shown below are 32 T cell receptor beta chains from a single sample sequenced in a study of T cell clonality in common variable immunodeficiency. Only in-frame clones appear in the TCRdb table, and some are missing; sequencing was by immunoSEQ multiplex PCR. This repertoire holds about 81,000 clones, and none appear only once. Sequenced: peripheral blood mononuclear cells. These receptors all stem from a person aged 18 to 75 in good health.

This clone was observed many times. Read sequence stops 3 residues before the CDR3 end, and the germline J gene provides the missing end. The chain combines TRBV11-3 with TRBJ1-5; D unclear. Germline loops: CDR1 SGHNT, CDR2 YENEEA. The CDR3 totals 15 residues. CDR3 DNA, as far as it was read: TGTGCAAGTCGCTTAATGGCGGGAGGCAATCAGCCC. As protein: CASRLMAGGNQP. Given in full, the CDR3 is CASRLMAGGNQPQHF.

This clone was detected ten times or more. The read ends 3 residues early relative to the CDR3; the germline J gene fills the gap. The chain is built from TRBV9 and TRBJ2-1; 12 nucleotides match TRBD2. Germline CDR1 and CDR2: SGDLS and YYNGEE. The CDR3 runs to 15 residues. With 0 bases clipped from V and 6 bases from J, the junction kept 1 base outside the gene matches. The CDR3 loop is CASSVELAGGNEQFF. Partial CDR3 DNA: TGTGCCAGCAGCGTAGAACTAGCGGGAGGCAATGAG.

Ten or more counts support this clone. A read error may account for a junction end that differs from germline. The read is 3 residues too short to cover the CDR3 end, so that end is filled in from the germline J gene. V is TRBV19 and J is TRBJ1-3; tentative D call: TRBD1 (5 bases). This CDR3 is built from 14 residues. Per the germline V gene, CDR1 is LNHDA and CDR2 is SQIVND (reference sequence). The CDR3 here is CASGGADSGNTIYF. The CDR3 DNA, read in part, is TGTGCCAGCGGAGGGGCCGACTCTGGGAACACC.

This clone was seen repeatedly, ten times or more. The CDR3 is cut off 3 residues early in the read; its end comes from the germline J gene. This chain uses TRBV12-5 with TRBJ1-5, with TRBD1 matching over 10 bases. The CDR3 length is 14 residues. J gave up 7 bases and V 1 base, and 1 base lay outside the gene matches. Per germline, CDR1 LGHNT and CDR2 FRNRAP. The chain's CDR3 is CASGLGDRGQPQHF. The covered CDR3 bases are TGTGCTAGTGGTTTGGGGGACAGGGGACAGCCC.

This clone was recorded many times. The CDR3 end is not reached by the read, which stops 3 residues before it; the germline J gene fills it in. The chain has TRBV2 and TRBJ2-6; D is ambiguous. CDR1 and CDR2 from the germline V gene are SNHLY and FYNNEI. The V end was cut by 10 bases, the J end by 0 bases, with 10 bases between. The CDR3 sequence is 14 residues long. Incomplete CDR3 DNA: TGTGCCAACGCGAAGAGCTCTGGGGCCAACGTC. Translation: CANAKSSGANV. The entire CDR3 sequence reads CANAKSSGANVLTF. Using reference TRBV2 and TRBJ2-6 for the parts outside the CDR3, the full variable domain is EPEVTQTPSHQVTQMGQEVILRCVPISNHLYFYWYRQILGQKVEFLVSFYNNEISEKSEIFDDQFSVERPDGSNFTLKIRSTKLEDSAMYFCANAKSSGANVLTFGAGSRLTVL.

This clone was detected many times. Read coverage stops 3 residues before the CDR3 terminus; the germline J gene supplies the remainder. The chain links TRBV20-1 to TRBJ2-5; 7 nucleotides line up with TRBD1. This CDR3 region has 14 residues. V shed 6 bases and J 2 bases; nucleotides not matched to a gene: 9. Per germline, CDR1 DFQATT and CDR2 SNEGSKA (reference sequence). The CDR3 DNA, read in part, is TGCAGTGCCCCACGCAGGGGGTTACAAGAGACC. Translation gives CSAPRRGLQET. The CDR3 as a whole reads CSAPRRGLQETQYF.

This clone was counted at least ten times. The observed sequence ends 3 residues before the CDR3 terminus, with the missing tail filled in from the germline J gene. The gene calls are TRBV7-2 and TRBJ1-2; D is unclear. The CDR3 is 14 residues long. The V end was cut by 5 bases, the J end by 4 bases, with 14 bases between. Looked up from germline, CDR1 is SGHTA and CDR2 is FQGNSA. Incomplete CDR3 DNA: TGTGCCAGCAGCACTCCCGGGGTAGTCTATGGC. Translating gives CASSTPGVVYG. The full CDR3 sequence reads CASSTPGVVYGYTF. Complete variable domain (other parts from reference TRBV7-2 and TRBJ1-2): GAGVSQSPSNKVTEKGKDVELRCDPISGHTALYWYRQSLGQGLEFLIYFQGNSAPDKSGLPSDRFSAERTGGSVSTLTIQRTQQEDSAVYLCASSTPGVVYGYTFGSGTRLTVV.

This clone was seen at least ten times. The CDR3 end is not reached by the read, which stops 3 residues before it; the germline J gene fills it in. The V call is TRBV20-1, the J call TRBJ2-1, with TRBD2 matching over 10 bases. CDR3 size: 13 residues. Germline CDR1 DFQATT, CDR2 SNEGSKA (reference sequence). With V trimmed by 5 bases and J by 8 bases, 6 bases remained unmatched. The sequenced part of the CDR3 DNA is TGCAGTGCTTGGGCTAGCGGGAGAGATGAG. It is translated as CSAWASGRDE. The whole CDR3 sequence is CSAWASGRDEQFF.

This clone was recorded a few times. The read ends 3 residues early relative to the CDR3; the germline J gene fills the gap. The chain has TRBV11-2 and TRBJ1-1, with D possibly TRBD1 on 5 matching bases. V lost 5 bases, J lost 3 bases, and 13 bases lay in between. Germline V gene lookup returns CDR1 SGHAT and CDR2 FQNNGV. The CDR3 totals 14 residues. Incomplete CDR3 DNA: TGTGCCAGCAGCAGAAAGACAGCTCACACTGAA. Amino acid sequence: CASSRKTAHTE. In full, the CDR3 is CASSRKTAHTEAFF.

This clone showed up many times. Coverage ceases 3 residues before the CDR3 finishes, and the germline J gene fills in the end. The chain links TRBV27 to TRBJ2-5; 8 bases agree with TRBD2. The germline CDR1 and CDR2 sequences are MNHEY and SMNVEV (reference sequence). J lost 1 base, V lost 3 bases, and 4 bases had no gene match. This CDR3 has 15 residues. Partial CDR3 DNA: TGTGCCAGCAGTTTTGGAACTAGCGGCCAAGAGACC. Translating gives CASSFGTSGQET. From start to end, the CDR3 is CASSFGTSGQETQYF.

This clone was observed at least ten times. The read terminates 3 residues ahead of where the CDR3 ends, so the germline J gene completes it. V and J are TRBV11-2 and TRBJ2-7, with D possibly being TRBD2 (6 bases). The CDR3 loop spans 14 amino acids. CDR1 is SGHAT and CDR2 is FQNNGV in the germline V gene. V was clipped by 1 base and J by 2 bases, with 9 bases between them. CDR3 sequence: CASSLGAGTYEQYF. CDR3 DNA (partial): TGTGCCAGCAGCTTAGGGGCGGGAACCTACGAG. The full variable domain, with the rest looked up from reference TRBV11-2 and TRBJ2-7, is EAGVAQSPRYKIIEKRQSVAFWCNPISGHATLYWYQQILGQGPKLLIQFQNNGVVDDSQLPKDRFSAERLKGVDSTLKIQPAKLEDSAVYLCASSLGAGTYEQYFGPGTRLTVT.

The sample holds many counts of this clone. The read halts 3 residues ahead of the CDR3 end, with the missing end drawn from the germline J gene. The V call is TRBV19, the J call TRBJ1-1; 7 bases agree with TRBD1. J was trimmed by 1 base and V by 5 bases; bases with no gene match: 7. From germline, CDR1 is LNHDA and CDR2 SQIVND (reference sequence). CDR3 length: 15 residues. The CDR3 sequence: CASSRPGQPNTEAFF. Incomplete CDR3 DNA: TGTGCCAGTAGTCGACCGGGACAGCCGAACACTGAA.

This clone came up many times. The read comes to an end 3 residues before the CDR3 does, leaving the germline J gene to fill in the end. This chain uses TRBV4-1 with TRBJ2-1, with D tentatively TRBD2 (5 bases). The CDR3 loop spans 16 amino acids. Germline loops: CDR1 MGHRA, CDR2 YSYEKL. V was cut by 1 base and J by 0 bases, with 10 bases left in between. The CDR3 sequence: CASSQVDLGSYNEQFF. CDR3 bases read: TGCGCCAGCAGCCAAGTGGACTTGGGCTCCTACAATGAG.

This clone showed up many times. The CDR3 goes on 3 residues after the read ends, and that part is filled in from the germline J gene. The chain combines TRBV7-2 with TRBJ2-7; possible D gene TRBD2, 5 bases. Trimming took 2 bases from V and 3 from J, leaving 14 bases between them. Germline V CDR1 and CDR2: SGHTA, FQGNSA. The CDR3 sequence is 15 residues long. This CDR3 is CASSLTISGGYEQYF. The sequenced CDR3 bases are TGTGCCAGCAGCTTAACAATCAGCGGCGGCTACGAG.

This clone was recorded many times. The read finishes 3 residues shy of the CDR3 end, and the germline J gene is used to complete it. The gene calls are TRBV9 and TRBJ2-7; tentatively, D is TRBD2 (5 bases). Trimming removed 0 bases at V and 3 bases at J, with 10 bases between. The CDR3 has 14 residues. Germline lookup yields CDR1 SGDLS and CDR2 YYNGEE. The CDR3 bases that were read are TGTGCCAGCAGCGTAGAGGACTCCTACTACGAG. Translating it yields CASSVEDSYYE. The complete CDR3 protein is CASSVEDSYYEQYF.

The sample holds many counts of this clone. From the germline J gene comes the end of the CDR3, since the read stops 3 residues before it. This chain links TRBV5-4 with TRBJ2-7; a possible D gene is TRBD1 (5 bases). The CDR3 is made up of 15 amino acids. Germline V gives CDR1 SGHNT, CDR2 YYREEE (reference sequence). The germline V and J ends were trimmed by 0 bases and 1 base, with 11 bases remaining between them. The CDR3 loop reads CASSLDNRLSYEQYF. The CDR3 DNA, read in part, is TGTGCCAGCAGCTTGGATAACAGGCTATCCTACGAG.

On this clone itself: The read terminates 3 residues before the CDR3 end, so the remaining end is supplied by the germline J gene. The V and J genes are TRBV20-1 and TRBJ1-2, with TRBD1 matching over 10 bases. With V trimmed by 3 bases and J by 4 bases, 8 bases remained unmatched. This CDR3 comprises 15 residues. CDR1 DFQATT and CDR2 SNEGSKA come from the germline V gene (reference sequence). CDR3 DNA (partial): TGCAGTGCTAGGCCGGGACAGGGGTCTGGCTATGGC. Translating it yields CSARPGQGSGYG. The full-length CDR3 reads as CSARPGQGSGYGYTF.

This clone was detected many times. The read comes to an end 3 residues before the CDR3 does, leaving the germline J gene to fill in the end. The chain joins TRBV29-1 to TRBJ2-1; TRBD1 matches 8 bases. There are 12 residues in the CDR3. The V gene's germline CDR1 is SQVTM and CDR2 ANQGSEA. J gave up 7 bases and V 7 bases, and 6 bases lay outside the gene matches. The part of the CDR3 DNA that was read is TGCAGCGCCTCGGACAGGGTGAATGAG. Translating it yields CSASDRVNE. The whole CDR3 protein reads CSASDRVNEQFF.

This clone appeared many times. The read ends 3 residues early relative to the CDR3; the germline J gene fills the gap. This chain joins TRBV30 and TRBJ2-7, with D tentatively TRBD1 (6 bases). Per the germline V gene, CDR1 is GTSNPN and CDR2 is SVGIG (reference sequence). Trimming stripped 5 bases from V and 5 bases from J, with 16 bases between. This CDR3 has 13 residues. The CDR3 is CAWGTGFDNEQYF. The CDR3 DNA, read in part, is TGTGCCTGGGGAACAGGGTTCGACAACGAG.

This clone occurred many times. The CDR3 extends 3 residues past the end of the read, so its final part is completed from the germline J gene. J is TRBJ1-2 and V is TRBV29-1, with a possible D match to TRBD1 (5 bases). Trimming shortened V by 6 bases and J by 7 bases, and 18 bases separated the two germline ends. CDR1 is SQVTM, CDR2 ANQGSEA, per germline. This CDR3 spans 13 amino acids. The CDR3: CSVAPQGSAGYTF. The DNA read from the CDR3 is TGCAGCGTCGCCCCTCAGGGTTCAGCTGGC. Full variable domain (missing parts from reference TRBV29-1 and TRBJ1-2): SAVISQKPSRDICQRGTSLTIQCQVDSQVTMMFWYRQQPGQSLTLIATANQGSEATYESGFVIDKFPISRPNLTFSTLTVSNMSPEDSSIYLCSVAPQGSAGYTFGSGTRLTVV.

This clone appeared many times. CDR3 DNA, as far as it was read: TGTGCCAGTAGTTTGGGAACAGGGGTCGACTATAGCAATCAGCCC. Its protein is CASSLGTGVDYSNQP. The whole CDR3 protein is CASSLGTGVDYSNQPQHF. The chain uses TRBV19 and TRBJ1-5; 7 bases agree with TRBD1. Read sequence stops 3 residues before the CDR3 end, and the germline J gene provides the missing end. Germline V CDR1 and CDR2: LNHDA, SQIVND (reference sequence). V lost 5 bases, J lost 0 bases, and 13 bases stayed unmatched. The CDR3 extends over 18 amino acids.

This clone was counted many times. From the germline J gene comes the end of the CDR3, since the read stops 3 residues before it. This chain uses TRBV30 with TRBJ2-5; possible D gene TRBD1, 6 bases. V was pared by 5 bases and J by 3 bases, with 19 bases between. CDR3 length equals 15 residues. Germline values: CDR1 GTSNPN, CDR2 SVGIG (reference sequence). The CDR3 bases that were read are TGTGCCTGGGGAAATCACGGACAGAGTAAAGAGACC. Translating it yields CAWGNHGQSKET. The complete CDR3 protein is CAWGNHGQSKETQYF.

This clone was recorded many times. An end of the junction differs from the germline gene, which may be a read error. The CDR3 end lies 3 residues beyond the end of the read and is filled in from the germline J gene. This rearrangement joins TRBV4-2 to TRBJ2-1, with TRBD2 identical over 10 bases. CDR1 is LGHNA, CDR2 YNFKEQ, per germline. The CDR3 has 16 residues. CDR3 bases read: TGCGCCAGCAGCCAAGATCTAACTAGCGGGACCGGTGAG. The encoded protein is CASSQDLTSGTGE. Given in full, the CDR3 is CASSQDLTSGTGEQFF.

This clone was observed many times. The DNA ends 3 residues before the CDR3 does, and the rest of the CDR3 is filled in from the germline J gene. The chain links TRBV9 to TRBJ2-1, with 7 bases matching TRBD2. CDR1 is SGDLS, CDR2 YYNGEE, per germline. V gave up 6 bases and J gave up 7 bases; unmatched junction bases: 13. CDR3 length equals 15 residues. The CDR3 region is CASTISGTTRNEQFF. Partial CDR3 DNA: TGTGCCAGCACCATCTCCGGGACTACAAGGAATGAG.

This clone showed up many times. Compared with germline, one end of the junction differs, possibly owing to a read error. The missing CDR3 end, 3 residues past where the read stops, is filled in from the germline J gene. This chain joins TRBV7-7 and TRBJ2-5; 7 bases match TRBD2. This CDR3 has 15 residues. Germline V lookup: CDR1 SSHAT, CDR2 FNYEAQ (reference sequence). The CDR3: CASSFSAGGRETQYF. The sequenced CDR3 bases are TGTGCTAGCAGCTTCTCCGCCGGCGGGAGAGAGACC. The full variable domain, completed using reference TRBV7-7 and TRBJ2-5, is GAGVSQSPRYKVTKRGQDVTLRCDPISSHATLYWYQQALGQGPEFLTYFNYEAQPDKSGLPSDRFSAERPEGSISTLTIQRTEQRDSAMYRCASSFSAGGRETQYFGPGTRLLVL.

At least ten counts were recorded for this clone. Coverage ceases 3 residues before the CDR3 finishes, and the germline J gene fills in the end. The gene calls are TRBV19 and TRBJ1-1; 8 nucleotides line up with TRBD1. V was clipped by 5 bases and J by 6 bases; unmatched bases: 5. The CDR3 is 13 amino acids. Germline V gene sequence: CDR1 LNHDA, CDR2 SQIVND (reference sequence). The CDR3 spells CASSPQGVSEAFF. CDR3 DNA, as far as it was read: TGTGCCAGTAGTCCACAGGGGGTCTCTGAA.

This clone occurred a few times. From the germline J gene comes the end of the CDR3, since the read stops 3 residues before it. The rearrangement uses TRBV5-8 and TRBJ2-1; 8 bases fit TRBD2. The CDR3 runs 14 residues. Unmatched junction bases numbered 5, after V lost 2 bases and J lost 7 bases. The germline CDR1 and CDR2 sequences are SGHTS and YDEGEE. The CDR3: CASSFPAGVNEQFF. The part of the CDR3 DNA that was read is TGTGCCAGCAGCTTTCCAGCGGGAGTGAATGAG.

Notes on this clone: The read ends 3 residues shy of where the CDR3 ends; the end is completed using the germline J gene. V gene TRBV5-1 combines with J gene TRBJ1-6; 8 nucleotides align to TRBD1. The CDR3 loop spans 15 amino acids. Losses at the gene ends were 7 bases for V and 5 bases for J; bases not matched to a gene: 8. Germline values: CDR1 SGHRS, CDR2 YFSETQ. CDR3 bases read: TGCGCCAGCGCGACGGCAGGGGGCAATAATTCACCC. It yields the protein CASATAGGNNSP. The full CDR3 reads CASATAGGNNSPLHF.

Many counts were recorded for this clone. The read is 3 residues too short to cover the CDR3 end, so that end is filled in from the germline J gene. The chain carries TRBV19 and TRBJ1-1; TRBD1 matches 7 bases. The CDR3 is made up of 13 amino acids. V dropped 3 bases and J dropped 7; count of bases not matched to a gene: 5. The germline CDR1 and CDR2 sequences are LNHDA and SQIVND (reference sequence). CDR3 sequence: CASSIDREDEAFF. CDR3 DNA, as far as it was read: TGTGCCAGTAGTATTGACAGGGAAGATGAA.

This clone showed up many times. A read error may account for a junction end that differs from germline. The read finishes 3 residues shy of the CDR3 end, and the germline J gene is used to complete it. V is TRBV7-7 and J is TRBJ2-1, with TRBD1 matching over 11 bases. The CDR3 covers 16 residues. Per the germline V gene, CDR1 is SSHAT and CDR2 is FNYEAQ (reference sequence). This CDR3 reads CASSPRTGGAFNEQFF. The CDR3 DNA, read in part, is TGTGCTAGCAGTCCCCGGACAGGGGGCGCATTCAATGAG.

This clone was recorded at least ten times. The read ends 3 residues before the CDR3 terminus; that terminus is restored from the germline J gene. V gene TRBV2 combines with J gene TRBJ2-3; 9 bases agree with TRBD2. V shed 7 bases and J 3 bases; nucleotides not matched to a gene: 5. CDR1 SNHLY and CDR2 FYNNEI come from the germline V gene. This CDR3 contains 14 residues. The CDR3 here is CASKRLAVTDTQYF. The CDR3 DNA, read in part, is TGTGCCAGCAAAAGACTAGCGGTAACAGATACG.

This clone was observed at least ten times. Sequencing ends 3 residues short of the CDR3 end; the germline J gene provides the rest. V gene TRBV20-1 combines with J gene TRBJ2-4, with 7 bases fitting TRBD2. Germline values: CDR1 DFQATT, CDR2 SNEGSKA (reference sequence). The CDR3 runs 14 residues. The CDR3 bases that were read are TGCAGTGCTAGGAGCGGGACTATCCAAGAGACT. Amino acid sequence: CSARSGTIQET. The whole CDR3 reads CSARSGTIQETQYF.